This T cell receptor (beta chain) was obtained from a study of monozygotic twins with inflammatory bowel disease. Germline-derived CDR1 and CDR2 are KGHDR and SFDVKD. This CDR3 has 16 residues. TCRdb re-called the 5' RACE reads, yielding one record per CDR3 amino acid sequence without DNA. This table lists approximately 400,000 distinct CDR3 sequences. The sample comprised blood. V usage is TRBV24-1 and J usage is TRBJ2-1; TCRdb proposes TRBD2, but this gene call is untestable without DNA. The TCR comes from a human donor with ulcerative colitis or Crohn's disease, or a healthy co-twin of an affected twin (not recorded which). The CDR3 region is CATSESGTTPYNEQFF.